One sample yielded the 18 T cell receptor beta chains listed below, sequenced in a study of blood T cell repertoires in COVID-19. This table comes from immunoSEQ multiplex PCR, and its TCRdb copy is limited to in-frame clones, with some not included. The profile shows about 250,000 clones, approximately 90% of them singletons. Sequencing used peripheral blood. The receptors stem from a man under 40 with acute or convalescent COVID-19.

The chain is built from TRBV15 and TRBJ2-2, with TRBD2 as a possible D gene (6 bases). This CDR3 region has 14 residues. V was pared by 8 bases and J by 5 bases, with 15 bases between. CDR1 and CDR2 (germline): LNHNV, YYDKDF (reference sequence). CDR3 DNA: TGTGCCACCGGGATGAATGGGGGGACCGGGGAGCTGTTTTTT. This sequence encodes CATGMNGGTGELFF.

The genes are TRBV7-2 and TRBJ2-1; 9 bases are a match to TRBD2. V lost 4 bases, J lost 0 bases, and 10 bases stayed unmatched. Germline CDR1 SGHTA, CDR2 FQGNSA. The CDR3 sequence is 18 residues long. In DNA, the CDR3 is TGTGCCAGCAGCTCCCGGGGTAGCGGGGGTAGCTCCTACAATGAGCAGTTCTTC. Residues: CASSSRGSGGSSYNEQFF. The full variable domain, rest sourced from reference TRBV7-2 and TRBJ2-1, is GAGVSQSPSNKVTEKGKDVELRCDPISGHTALYWYRQSLGQGLEFLIYFQGNSAPDKSGLPSDRFSAERTGGSVSTLTIQRTQQEDSAVYLCASSSRGSGGSSYNEQFFGPGTRLTVL.

The chain combines TRBV9 with TRBJ1-2; a weak D match, TRBD1 (5 bases). Trimming left V 4 bases short and J 4 bases short, with 11 bases between. CDR1 is SGDLS and CDR2 is YYNGEE in the germline V gene. The length of the CDR3 is 13 residues. CDR3 sequence: CASSPRGLYGYTF. CDR3 DNA: TGTGCCAGCAGCCCTAGGGGTCTCTATGGCTACACCTTC.

The genes are TRBV5-1 and TRBJ2-7; possibly TRBD2 for D (5 bases). The CDR3 length is 16 residues. The V gene's germline CDR1 is SGHRS and CDR2 YFSETQ. Trimming took 9 bases from V and 2 from J, leaving 24 bases between them. The CDR3 region has the DNA TGCGCCATCCTAAGACGGACCCAGAAGACTACCTACGAGCAGTACTTC. Its protein product is CAILRRTQKTTYEQYF. Full variable domain (missing parts from reference TRBV5-1 and TRBJ2-7): KAGVTQTPRYLIKTRGQQVTLSCSPISGHRSVSWYQQTPGQGLQFLFEYFSETQRNKGNFPGRFSGRQFSNSRSEMNVSTLELGDSALYLCAILRRTQKTTYEQYFGPGTRLTVT.

The genes are TRBV19 and TRBJ1-1; maybe TRBD1 (6 bases). CDR1 LNHDA and CDR2 SQIVND come from the germline V gene (reference sequence). Trimming removed 3 bases from V and 6 bases from J, with 11 bases in between. The CDR3 runs to 13 residues. The CDR3 DNA reads as TGTGCCAGTAGTATCCAGGGGCACCCTGAAGCTTTCTTT. It yields the protein CASSIQGHPEAFF.

The CDR3 region is CASSPPRTSLGTDTQYF. CDR3 nucleotide sequence: TGTGCCAGCAGCCCGCCGCGGACTTCTCTCGGCACAGATACGCAGTATTTT. The chain combines TRBV3-1 (or the pseudogene TRBV3-2) with TRBJ2-3, with D perhaps TRBD2 (5 bases). CDR3 length: 17 amino acids. Trimming removed 4 bases at V and 1 base at J, with 18 bases between. Germline V gives CDR1 LGHDT, CDR2 YNNKEL (reference sequence).

This rearrangement joins TRBV7-4 to TRBJ1-6; D is perhaps TRBD1 (5 bases). Trimming left V 1 base short and J 6 bases short, with 13 bases between. Germline-derived CDR1 and CDR2 are SGHVT and SQSDAQ. The length of the CDR3 is 16 residues. As DNA, the CDR3 is TGTGCCAGCAGCTTAGGGAGGGGCGCCTCTAATTCACCCCTCCACTTT. It is translated as CASSLGRGASNSPLHF.

V gene TRBV6-5 combines with J gene TRBJ1-4; no clear D. Between the trimmed V and J ends, which lost 2 bases and 7 bases, there was a span of 14 bases. The CDR3 is made up of 15 amino acids. Germline V gives CDR1 MNHEY, CDR2 SVGAGI. In DNA form, the CDR3 reads TGTGCCAGCAGTTACAGAACAGCCGCTGCTGAAAAACTGTTTTTT. Translation gives CASSYRTAAAEKLFF.

This clone appeared once. CDR3 in DNA: TGCGCCAGCAGCTCACTAGCGAACCCCGCTCGCTACGAGCAGTACTTC. This encodes CASSSLANPARYEQYF. The rearrangement links TRBV5-1 to TRBJ2-7, with 7 bases lining up with TRBD2. The germline V gene has CDR1 SGHRS and CDR2 YFSETQ. The trim removed 3 bases at V and 3 bases at J, leaving 12 bases unmatched. The CDR3 extends over 16 amino acids.

The J gene is TRBJ1-2, the V gene TRBV5-5; tentatively, D is TRBD1 (5 bases). There are 14 residues in the CDR3. CDR1 is SGHKS and CDR2 is YYEKEE in the germline V gene (reference sequence). V lost 1 base to trimming and J lost 7 bases, with 14 bases between them. The CDR3 DNA is TGTGCCAGCAGCTTGCAGGCGCTAGGGGTTGGCTACACCTTC. It codes for CASSLQALGVGYTF.

The chain combines TRBV5-8 with TRBJ2-5; 7 bases map to TRBD2. Per germline, CDR1 SGHTS and CDR2 YDEGEE. This CDR3 is 15 amino acids long. Trimming at V came to 0 bases and at J to 4 bases, leaving 6 bases not matched to a gene. CDR3 nucleotides: TGTGCCAGCAGCTTGGCGGGACTAAGGGGAGAGACCCAGTACTTC. Amino acids: CASSLAGLRGETQYF.

V is TRBV10-3 and J is TRBJ2-3, with 7 bases identical to TRBD2. The V gene's germline CDR1 is ENHRY and CDR2 SYGVKD. The V segment lost 2 bases and the J segment 4 bases; nucleotides outside the gene matches: 3. The CDR3 runs to 14 residues. The CDR3 is CAISEGGGPDTQYF. The DNA for the CDR3 is TGTGCCATCAGTGAGGGGGGAGGGCCAGATACGCAGTATTTT.

V usage is TRBV3-1 (or the pseudogene TRBV3-2) and J usage is TRBJ2-1; 7 bases line up with TRBD2. V dropped 4 bases and J dropped 3; count of bases not matched to a gene: 6. CDR3 length: 15 amino acids. CDR1 is LGHDT, CDR2 YNNKEL, per germline (reference sequence). The CDR3 region is CASSLPTSSYNEQFF. The CDR3 nucleotides are TGTGCCAGCAGCCTACCGACTAGCAGCTACAATGAGCAGTTCTTC.

V gene TRBV29-1 combines with J gene TRBJ1-2, with no clear D. V was shortened by 4 bases and J by 8 bases, with 17 bases between the two germline ends. This CDR3 contains 13 residues. Germline CDR1 SQVTM, CDR2 ANQGSEA. As DNA, the CDR3 is TGCAGCGTTGTGGGAGCTGGGTCTTTCGGCTACACCTTC. Amino acid sequence: CSVVGAGSFGYTF.

The chain is built from TRBV10-2 and TRBJ2-2, with 8 nucleotides matching TRBD2. Germline V gene data show CDR1 as WSHSY and CDR2 as SAAADI. With V trimmed by 6 bases and J by 5 bases, 5 bases remained unmatched. The CDR3 spans 14 residues. The CDR3 reads CASRLAEVTGELFF. Here the CDR3 DNA reads TGCGCCAGCAGACTAGCGGAGGTAACCGGGGAGCTGTTTTTT.

The chain combines TRBV5-1 with TRBJ2-7; 9 bases are a match to TRBD2. V was clipped by 4 bases and J by 5 bases; unmatched bases: 10. Germline lookup yields CDR1 SGHRS and CDR2 YFSETQ. The CDR3 consists of 15 residues. The CDR3 DNA sequence: TGCGCCAGCAGCAAGGACCAGCGGGAGGCCAACGAGCAGTACTTC. Translating gives CASSKDQREANEQYF.

The DNA of the CDR3 is TGTGCAAGTCGCTTAGTGGGGGGAGCTGTTAGGACCGGGGAGCTGTTTTTT. The encoded protein is CASRLVGGAVRTGELFF. The chain links TRBV12-2 to TRBJ2-2; the table's TRBD2 call for D was not verified on the DNA. TRBV12-2 is given as a pseudogene. This CDR3 spans 17 amino acids.

This chain joins TRBV9 and TRBJ2-1, with 9 positions matching TRBD1. Trimming took 2 bases from V and 7 from J; bases not matched to a gene: 1. CDR1 and CDR2 (germline): SGDLS, YYNGEE. The CDR3 sequence is 13 residues long. The CDR3, as DNA: TGTGCCAGCAGCGTCGGGACAGGGAATGAGCAGTTCTTC. Residues: CASSVGTGNEQFF. Looking up the rest from reference TRBV9 and TRBJ2-1 gives the full variable domain: DSGVTQTPKHLITATGQRVTLRCSPRSGDLSVYWYQQSLDQGLQFLIQYYNGEERAKGNILERFSAQQFPDLHSELNLSSLELGDSALYFCASSVGTGNEQFFGPGTRLTVL.